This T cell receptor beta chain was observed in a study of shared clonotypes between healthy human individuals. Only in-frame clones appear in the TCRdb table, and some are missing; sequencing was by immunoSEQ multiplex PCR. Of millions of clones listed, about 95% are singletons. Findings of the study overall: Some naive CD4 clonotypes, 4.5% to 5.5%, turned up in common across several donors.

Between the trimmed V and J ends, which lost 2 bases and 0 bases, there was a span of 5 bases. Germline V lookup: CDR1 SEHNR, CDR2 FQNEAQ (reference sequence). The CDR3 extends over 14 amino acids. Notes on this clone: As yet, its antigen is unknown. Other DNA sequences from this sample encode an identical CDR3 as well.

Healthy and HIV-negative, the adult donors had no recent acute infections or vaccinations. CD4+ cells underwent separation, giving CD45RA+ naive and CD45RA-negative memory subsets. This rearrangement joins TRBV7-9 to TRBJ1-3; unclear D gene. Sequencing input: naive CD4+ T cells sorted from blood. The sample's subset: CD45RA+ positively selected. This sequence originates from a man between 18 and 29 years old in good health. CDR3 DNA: TGTGCCAGCAGCTTAACTTACTCTGGAAACACCATATATTTT. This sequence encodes CASSLTYSGNTIYF.